A selection of T cell receptor beta chains follows, all from one sample in a study of CD8 T cells in acute hepatitis C reinfection. Repertoires were generated with immunoSEQ multiplex PCR, while TCRdb's copy carries only in-frame clones and drops some. The table lists 1,200 to 1,500 clones, about 44% of them singletons, with approximately 8.5% in the top ten. The material sequenced was HCV NS3-1073 tetramer-sorted CD8+ T cells from PBMCs, taken during acute infection. Receptors originate from a woman aged 18-29 years with chronic hepatitis C. The CDR3 runs from the conserved cysteine through the conserved F or W. Each record gives: clone size, V gene, D gene, J gene, CDR3 protein, CDR3 DNA. The D gene is left open where the match is weak. Clone size appears in some rows only: once, few, many, or a class for an expanded clone.

NA	TRBV19	NA	TRBJ2-7	CASSIGDGAPYEQYF	TGTGCCAGTAGTATCGGCGATGGGGCACCCTACGAGCAGTACTTC
large	TRBV4-2	TRBD1	TRBJ1-5	CASSQEVGAGGSNQPQHF	TGTGCCAGCAGCCAAGAGGTGGGGGCAGGGGGAAGCAATCAGCCCCAGCATTTT
NA	TRBV4-3	TRBD2	TRBJ2-5	CASSRGGAGAETQYF	TGCGCCAGCAGCCGCGGGGGGGCCGGGGCGGAGACCCAGTACTTC
NA	TRBV6-5	TRBD1	TRBJ1-1	CASSGGQGWPTEAFF	TGTGCCAGCAGTGGGGGACAGGGGTGGCCCACTGAAGCTTTCTTT
medium-sized	TRBV4-2	NA	TRBJ2-1	CASSQEMAGGNEQFF	TGTGCCAGCAGCCAAGAGATGGCTGGAGGAAATGAGCAGTTCTTC
NA	TRBV4-2	TRBD2	TRBJ2-7	CASSQESSGGPYEQYF	TGTGCCAGCAGCCAAGAAAGTAGCGGGGGGCCCTACGAGCAGTACTTC
once	TRBV5-1	TRBD2	TRBJ2-5	CASSLVASGGFQETQYF	TGCGCCAGCAGCTTGGTCGCTAGCGGGGGATTTCAAGAGACCCAGTACTTC
NA	TRBV5-4	TRBD1	TRBJ2-7	CASSLAPLTGGSYEQYF	TGTGCCAGCAGCTTGGCCCCACTTACAGGGGGCTCCTACGAGCAGTACTTC
NA	TRBV4-3	NA	TRBJ2-2	CASSQEVGAPGELFF	TGCGCCAGCAGCCAAGAAGTTGGGGCCCCCGGGGAGCTGTTTTTT
NA	TRBV28	NA	TRBJ2-7	CASSANPSAYSYEQYF	TGTGCCAGCAGTGCAAATCCCAGTGCCTACTCCTACGAGCAGTACTTC
few	TRBV4-3	TRBD2	TRBJ2-2	CASSQEVASGGGGELFF	TGCGCCAGCAGCCAAGAAGTGGCTAGCGGGGGGGGCGGGGAGCTGTTTTTT
NA	TRBV4-3	NA	TRBJ2-7	CASSQEVGQWGEQYF	TGCGCCAGCAGCCAAGAAGTTGGCCAGTGGGGCGAGCAGTACTTC
large	TRBV9	NA	TRBJ2-5	CASSVEDSPPQYF	TGTGCCAGCAGCGTAGAGGACTCACCCCCCCAGTACTTC
NA	TRBV9	NA	TRBJ2-3	CASSVERVAGTDTQYF	TGTGCCAGCAGCGTAGAAAGGGTAGCGGGCACAGATACGCAGTATTTT
NA	TRBV5-4	NA	TRBJ1-2	CASTEDGHYGYTF	TGTGCCAGCACCGAAGACGGACACTATGGCTACACCTTC
large	TRBV6-6	NA	TRBJ1-2	CASSYSTGTYDYGYTF	TGTGCCAGCAGTTACTCGACCGGGACATATGACTATGGCTACACCTTC
NA	TRBV4-3	NA	TRBJ2-4	CASSQDRSGSPNLNIQYF	TGCGCCAGCAGCCAAGATCGATCGGGGTCCCCCAACTTAAACATTCAGTACTTC
NA	TRBV28	NA	TRBJ1-1	CASSSERGTEAFF	TGTGCCAGCAGTTCTGAGAGGGGCACTGAAGCTTTCTTT
NA	TRBV10-3	NA	TRBJ1-2	CASGGAQGPYGYTF	TGTGCCAGTGGCGGGGCGCAGGGTCCCTATGGCTACACCTTC
large	TRBV4-2	NA	TRBJ1-4	CASSGFNEKLFF	TGTGCCAGCAGCGGTTTTAATGAAAAACTGTTTTTT
few	TRBV4-1	TRBD2	TRBJ2-3	CASSQVSSGGYTDTQYF	TGCGCCAGCAGCCAAGTTTCCAGCGGGGGCTACACAGATACGCAGTATTTT
NA	TRBV4-2	TRBD2	TRBJ2-5	CASSETSGEWETQYF	TGTGCCAGCAGCGAAACTAGCGGGGAATGGGAGACCCAGTACTTC
medium-sized	TRBV5-6	TRBD1	TRBJ1-1	CASMTGGTTEAFF	TGTGCCAGCATGACAGGGGGGACCACTGAAGCTTTCTTT
few	TRBV4-2	NA	TRBJ2-2	CASSQEISGGNTGELFF	TGTGCCAGCAGCCAAGAGATTTCCGGGGGAAACACCGGGGAGCTGTTTTTT
few	TRBV20-1	NA	TRBJ1-1	CSASSGEAFF	TGCAGTGCTAGTTCCGGCGAAGCTTTCTTT